This T cell receptor (beta chain) is from a study of response to subunit inactivated influenza vaccine. TCRdb re-derived calls from the RT-PCR reads in MiXCR, one entry per CDR3 protein. The sample carries under 950,000 distinct CDR3 sequences, approximately 21% recorded once. The CDR3 has 14 amino acids. Germline-derived CDR1 and CDR2 are SGHTA and FQGNSA. V lost 5 bases to trimming and J lost 2 bases, with 11 bases between them. This clonotype has more than one count but fewer than ten. Sample: PBMCs from blood, taken more than 4 days after vaccination. V gene TRBV7-2 combines with J gene TRBJ2-3; unclear D gene. The receptor was isolated from a man over 45 who received an inactivated influenza vaccine. CDR3 bases: TGTGCCAGCAGCCAAGTTACAGTCACAGATACGCAGTATTTT. The encoded protein is CASSQVTVTDTQYF.